This T cell receptor (beta chain) was retrieved from a study of shared clonotypes between healthy human individuals. Ten immunoSEQ deep assay plates served to sequence unsorted PBMC DNA. Produced via immunoSEQ multiplex PCR; TCRdb's table is partial and in-frame only. The table has 450,000 to 500,000 clones, roughly 80% seen once. This clone was detected only once. The length of the CDR3 is 15 residues. V was clipped by 1 base and J by 2 bases; unmatched bases: 3. The germline gives CDR1 SGHTA, CDR2 FQGNSA. The source of this sequence is a woman aged 40 to 55 in good health. Some clones in this sample may be carry-over from other donors' samples. The source material was PBMCs. The gene calls are TRBV7-2 and TRBJ2-3, with 7 bases identical to TRBD2. The CDR3 reads CASSLGGLLTDTQYF. CDR3 bases: TGTGCCAGCAGCTTAGGGGGACTACTCACAGATACGCAGTATTTT.